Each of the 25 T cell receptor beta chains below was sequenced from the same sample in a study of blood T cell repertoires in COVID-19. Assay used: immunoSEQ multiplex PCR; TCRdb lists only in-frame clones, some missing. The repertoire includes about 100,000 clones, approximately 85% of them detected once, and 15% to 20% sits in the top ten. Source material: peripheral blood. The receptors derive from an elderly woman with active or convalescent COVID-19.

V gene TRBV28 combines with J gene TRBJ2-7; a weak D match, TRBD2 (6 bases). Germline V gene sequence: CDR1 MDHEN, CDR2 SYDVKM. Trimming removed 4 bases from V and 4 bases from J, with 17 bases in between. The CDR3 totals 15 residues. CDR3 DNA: TGTGCCAGCAGTTCCCACGGTACTAGCAGGTACGAGCAGTACTTC. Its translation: CASSSHGTSRYEQYF. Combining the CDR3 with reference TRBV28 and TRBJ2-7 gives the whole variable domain DVKVTQSSRYLVKRTGEKVFLECVQDMDHENMFWYRQDPGLGLRLIYFSYDVKMKEKGDIPEGYSVSREKKERFSLILESASTNQTSMYLCASSSHGTSRYEQYFGPGTRLTVT.

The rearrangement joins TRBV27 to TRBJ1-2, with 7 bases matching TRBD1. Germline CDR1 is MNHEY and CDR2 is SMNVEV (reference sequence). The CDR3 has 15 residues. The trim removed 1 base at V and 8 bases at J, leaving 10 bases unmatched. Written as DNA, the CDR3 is TGTGCCAGCAGTTTATTAGGGGGCGAAGATCGGGGCTACACCTTC. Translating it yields CASSLLGGEDRGYTF.

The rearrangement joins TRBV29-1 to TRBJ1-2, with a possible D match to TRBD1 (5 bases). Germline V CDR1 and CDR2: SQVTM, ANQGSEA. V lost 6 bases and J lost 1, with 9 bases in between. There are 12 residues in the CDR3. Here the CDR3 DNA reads TGCAGCGTCTGGACAAGTAACTATGGCTACACCTTC. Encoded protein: CSVWTSNYGYTF.

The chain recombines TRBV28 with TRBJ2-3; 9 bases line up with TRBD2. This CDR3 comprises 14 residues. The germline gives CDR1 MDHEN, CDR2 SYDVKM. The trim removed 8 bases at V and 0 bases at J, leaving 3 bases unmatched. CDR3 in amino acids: CASSSGASTDTQYF. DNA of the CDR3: TGTGCCAGCTCTAGCGGGGCTAGCACAGATACGCAGTATTTT.

CDR3 nucleotide sequence: TGTGCCAGCAAAATTGACAGGGGCCATGGCTACACCTTC. Its translation: CASKIDRGHGYTF. This sequence joins TRBV6-5 and TRBJ1-2; 8 positions match TRBD1. There are 13 residues in the CDR3. Germline V gene data show CDR1 as MNHEY and CDR2 as SVGAGI. Losses at the gene ends were 7 bases for V and 6 bases for J; bases not matched to a gene: 7.

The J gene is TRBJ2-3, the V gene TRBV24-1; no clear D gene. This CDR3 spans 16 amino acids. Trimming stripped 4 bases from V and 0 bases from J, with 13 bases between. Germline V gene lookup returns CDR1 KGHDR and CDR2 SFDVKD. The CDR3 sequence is CATSDATTSSTDTQYF. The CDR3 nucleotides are TGTGCCACCAGTGACGCTACCACCTCAAGCACAGATACGCAGTATTTT.

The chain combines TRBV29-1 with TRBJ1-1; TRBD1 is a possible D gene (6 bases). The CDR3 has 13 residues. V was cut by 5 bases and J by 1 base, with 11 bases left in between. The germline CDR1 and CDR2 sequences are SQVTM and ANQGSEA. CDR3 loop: CSVLQGTNTEAFF. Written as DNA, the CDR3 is TGCAGCGTTCTCCAGGGGACGAACACTGAAGCTTTCTTT.

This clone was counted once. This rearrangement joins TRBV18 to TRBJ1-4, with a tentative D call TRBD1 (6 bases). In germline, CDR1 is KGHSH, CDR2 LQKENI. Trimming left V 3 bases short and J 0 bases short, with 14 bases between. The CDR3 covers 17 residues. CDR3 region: CASSPRAQGSTNEKLFF. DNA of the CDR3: TGTGCCAGCTCACCCCGGGCACAGGGTTCAACTAATGAAAAACTGTTTTTT.

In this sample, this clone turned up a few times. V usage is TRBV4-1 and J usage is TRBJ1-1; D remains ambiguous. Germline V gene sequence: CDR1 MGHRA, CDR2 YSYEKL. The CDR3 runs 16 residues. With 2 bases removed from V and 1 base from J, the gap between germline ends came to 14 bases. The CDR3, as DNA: TGCGCCAGCAGCCAATTCACCCGGGGTAAGAACACTGAAGCTTTCTTT. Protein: CASSQFTRGKNTEAFF.

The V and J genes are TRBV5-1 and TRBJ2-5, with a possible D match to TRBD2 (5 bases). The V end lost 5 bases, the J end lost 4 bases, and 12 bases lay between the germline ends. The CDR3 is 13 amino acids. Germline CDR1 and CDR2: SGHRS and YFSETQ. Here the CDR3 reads CASRSGELETQYF. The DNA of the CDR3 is TGCGCCAGCAGATCCGGGGAGTTAGAGACCCAGTACTTC.

CDR3 amino acids: CASSKGGSGYTDTQYF. The CDR3, as DNA: TGTGCCAGCAGCAAAGGGGGCAGCGGGTATACAGATACGCAGTATTTT. The J gene is TRBJ2-3, the V gene TRBV11-2; D might be TRBD1 (7 bases). The CDR3 covers 16 residues. Germline-derived CDR1 and CDR2 are SGHAT and FQNNGV. V was shortened by 5 bases and J by 3 bases, with 18 bases between the two germline ends.

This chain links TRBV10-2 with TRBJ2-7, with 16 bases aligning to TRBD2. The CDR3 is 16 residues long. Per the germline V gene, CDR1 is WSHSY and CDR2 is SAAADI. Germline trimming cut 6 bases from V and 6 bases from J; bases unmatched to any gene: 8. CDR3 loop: CASSAGLAGGPVEQYF. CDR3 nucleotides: TGCGCCAGCAGCGCGGGACTAGCGGGAGGGCCGGTCGAGCAGTACTTC.

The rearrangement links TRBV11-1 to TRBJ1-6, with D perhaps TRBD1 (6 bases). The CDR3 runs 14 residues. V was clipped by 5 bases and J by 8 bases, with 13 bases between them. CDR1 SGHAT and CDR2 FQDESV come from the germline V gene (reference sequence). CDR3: CASSRTERDSPLHF. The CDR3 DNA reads TGTGCCAGCAGCCGGACAGAACGGGATTCACCCCTCCACTTT.

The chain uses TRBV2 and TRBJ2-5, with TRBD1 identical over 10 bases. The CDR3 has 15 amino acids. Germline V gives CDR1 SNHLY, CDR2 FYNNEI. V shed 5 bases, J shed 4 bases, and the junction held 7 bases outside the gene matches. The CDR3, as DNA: TGTGCCAGCAGTCCTGACAGGGGGCGCGTAGAGACCCAGTACTTC. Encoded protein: CASSPDRGRVETQYF.

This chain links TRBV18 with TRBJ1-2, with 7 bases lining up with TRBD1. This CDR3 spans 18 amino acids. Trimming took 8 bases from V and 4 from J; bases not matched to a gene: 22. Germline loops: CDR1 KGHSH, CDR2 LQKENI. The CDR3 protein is CASTPKLKGAIHGYGYTF. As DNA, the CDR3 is TGTGCCAGCACGCCAAAGCTAAAGGGGGCAATTCACGGCTATGGCTACACCTTC. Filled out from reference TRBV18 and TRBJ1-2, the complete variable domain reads NAGVMQNPRHLVRRRGQEARLRCSPMKGHSHVYWYRQLPEEGLKFMVYLQKENIIDESGMPKERFSAEFPKEGPSILRIQQVVRGDSAAYFCASTPKLKGAIHGYGYTFGSGTRLTVV.

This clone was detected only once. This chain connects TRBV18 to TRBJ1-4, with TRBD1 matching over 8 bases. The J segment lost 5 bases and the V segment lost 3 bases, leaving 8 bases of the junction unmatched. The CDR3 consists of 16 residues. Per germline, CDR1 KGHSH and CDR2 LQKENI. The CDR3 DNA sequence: TGTGCCAGCTCACCTTCATTACAGGGGGACAATGAAAAACTGTTTTTT. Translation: CASSPSLQGDNEKLFF.

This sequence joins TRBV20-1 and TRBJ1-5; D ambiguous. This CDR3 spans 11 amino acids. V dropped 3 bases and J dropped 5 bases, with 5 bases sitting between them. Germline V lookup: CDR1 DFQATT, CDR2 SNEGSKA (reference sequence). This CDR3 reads CSASSDQPQHF. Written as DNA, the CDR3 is TGCAGTGCTAGTTCTGATCAGCCCCAGCATTTT.

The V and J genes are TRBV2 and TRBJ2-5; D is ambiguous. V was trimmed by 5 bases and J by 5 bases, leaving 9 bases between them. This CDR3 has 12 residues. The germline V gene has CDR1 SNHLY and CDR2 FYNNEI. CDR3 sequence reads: CASSSVMETQYF. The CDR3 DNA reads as TGTGCCAGCAGTTCGGTAATGGAGACCCAGTACTTC.

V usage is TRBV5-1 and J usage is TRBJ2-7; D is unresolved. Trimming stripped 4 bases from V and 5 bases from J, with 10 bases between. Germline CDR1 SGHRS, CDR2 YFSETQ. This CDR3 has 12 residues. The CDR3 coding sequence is TGCGCCAGCAGCCACCGGGTCGACGAGCAGTACTTC. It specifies CASSHRVDEQYF.

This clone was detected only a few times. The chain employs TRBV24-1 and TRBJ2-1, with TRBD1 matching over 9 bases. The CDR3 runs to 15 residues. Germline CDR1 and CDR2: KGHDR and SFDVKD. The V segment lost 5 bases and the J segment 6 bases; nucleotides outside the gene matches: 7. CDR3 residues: CATSAGTGSVNEQFF. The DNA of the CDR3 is TGTGCCACCAGTGCCGGGACAGGGTCTGTCAATGAGCAGTTCTTC.

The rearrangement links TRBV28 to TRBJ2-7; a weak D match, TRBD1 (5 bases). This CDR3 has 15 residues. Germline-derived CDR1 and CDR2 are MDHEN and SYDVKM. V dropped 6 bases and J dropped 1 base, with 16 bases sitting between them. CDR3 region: CASSGQGQPSYEQYF. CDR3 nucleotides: TGTGCCAGCAGCGGCCAAGGACAACCTTCCTACGAGCAGTACTTC.

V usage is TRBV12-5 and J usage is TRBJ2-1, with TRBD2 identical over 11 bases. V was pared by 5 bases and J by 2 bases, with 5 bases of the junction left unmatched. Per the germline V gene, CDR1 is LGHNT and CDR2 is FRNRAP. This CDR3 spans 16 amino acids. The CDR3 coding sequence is TGTGCTAGTGGTCCGGGGACTAGCGGTCCCTACAATGAGCAGTTCTTC. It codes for CASGPGTSGPYNEQFF.

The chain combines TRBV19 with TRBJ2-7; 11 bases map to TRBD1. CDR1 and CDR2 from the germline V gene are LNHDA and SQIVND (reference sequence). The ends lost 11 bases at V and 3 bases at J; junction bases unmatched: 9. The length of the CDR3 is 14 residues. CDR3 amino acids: CAPLHGTGGYEQYF. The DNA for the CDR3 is TGTGCCCCCCTTCATGGGACAGGGGGCTACGAGCAGTACTTC.

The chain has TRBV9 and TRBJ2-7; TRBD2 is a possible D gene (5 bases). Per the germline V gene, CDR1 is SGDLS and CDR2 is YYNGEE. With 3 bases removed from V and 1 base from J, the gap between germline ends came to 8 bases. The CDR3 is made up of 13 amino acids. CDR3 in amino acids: CASSEDSSYEQYF. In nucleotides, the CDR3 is TGTGCCAGCAGCGAGGACTCGTCCTACGAGCAGTACTTC.

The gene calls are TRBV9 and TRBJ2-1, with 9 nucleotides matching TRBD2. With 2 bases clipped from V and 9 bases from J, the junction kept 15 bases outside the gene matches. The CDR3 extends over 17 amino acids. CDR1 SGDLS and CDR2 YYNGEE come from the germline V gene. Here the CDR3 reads CASSVDPLAGVIREQFF. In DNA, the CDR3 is TGTGCCAGCAGCGTCGACCCCTTAGCGGGAGTAATTCGTGAGCAGTTCTTC. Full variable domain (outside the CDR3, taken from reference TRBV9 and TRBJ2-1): DSGVTQTPKHLITATGQRVTLRCSPRSGDLSVYWYQQSLDQGLQFLIQYYNGEERAKGNILERFSAQQFPDLHSELNLSSLELGDSALYFCASSVDPLAGVIREQFFGPGTRLTVL.